This T cell receptor beta chain was identified in a study of cytomegalovirus exposure and HLA in healthy donors. As for the study in general: It was reported in a later analysis that the same platform had been used for the 110 or so validation repertoires as for the 550 to 750 first-cohort repertoires.

Remarks on this clone: What it binds is not known.

Some clones are missing from TCRdb's copy, which holds only in-frame ones; the method was immunoSEQ multiplex PCR. The sample has under 250,000 clones; over 80% are singletons. After removal of 4 bases from V and 7 bases from J, the junction contained 10 bases not matched to a gene. Germline CDR1 MNHEY, CDR2 SMNVEV (reference sequence). This CDR3 comprises 16 residues. Findings and limits, study-wide: The tendency of first-cohort TCR clusters to co-occur in the 120 or so validation repertoires was identified by a subsequent analysis. Despite most TCR sequences being rare, some public TCRs occurred in many donors.

Specimen: PBMCs. The origin of this receptor is a woman aged 18-29 years in good health and CMV-seronegative. The chain links TRBV27 to TRBJ2-1, with 10 bases identical to TRBD2. The CDR3 region has the DNA TGTGCCAGCAGTTCCAGAGCGGGAGGGCCCGGGAATGAGCAGTTCTTC. Translation gives CASSSRAGGPGNEQFF.